This T cell receptor beta chain was captured in a study of blood T cell repertoires in COVID-19. Overall study: Samples of COVID-19 (acute and convalescent) were obtained from the United States, Italy and Spain.

The CDR3 totals 13 residues. Trimming removed 2 bases from V and 7 bases from J, with 11 bases in between. CDR1 is MNHEY and CDR2 is SVGEGT in the germline V gene. As processed by the authors: From reference gene primer amplification, estimates of nucleated cell counts were derived. The assay was immunoSEQ multiplex PCR, and TCRdb's table has in-frame clones only and misses some. The V and J calls and the clone size are those of that table, but D and trimming were determined from the DNA. The repertoire holds under 150,000 clones, approximately 86% seen once, with less than 2.5% in the top ten. The chain uses TRBV6-2 or TRBV6-3 and TRBJ1-1; a possible D gene is TRBD1 (6 bases). The sequenced sample consisted of PBMCs or T cells enriched from blood (not recorded which). The sequence was obtained from a woman in her 50s who had recovered from COVID-19. For the CDR3, the DNA is TGTGCCAGCAGTTACCGGGACACGGGTGAAGCTTTCTTT. As protein: CASSYRDTGEAFF.